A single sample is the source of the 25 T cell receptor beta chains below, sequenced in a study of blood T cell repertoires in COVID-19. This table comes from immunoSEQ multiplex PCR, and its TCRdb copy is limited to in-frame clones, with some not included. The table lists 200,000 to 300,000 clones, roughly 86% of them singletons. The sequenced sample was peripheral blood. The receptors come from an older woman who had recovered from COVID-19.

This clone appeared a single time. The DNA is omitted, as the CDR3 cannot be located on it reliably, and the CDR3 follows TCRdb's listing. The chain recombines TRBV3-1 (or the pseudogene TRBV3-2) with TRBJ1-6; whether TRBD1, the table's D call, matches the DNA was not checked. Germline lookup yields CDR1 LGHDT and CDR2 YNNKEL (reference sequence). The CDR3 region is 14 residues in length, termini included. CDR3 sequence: CASTSGQGHSPLHF.

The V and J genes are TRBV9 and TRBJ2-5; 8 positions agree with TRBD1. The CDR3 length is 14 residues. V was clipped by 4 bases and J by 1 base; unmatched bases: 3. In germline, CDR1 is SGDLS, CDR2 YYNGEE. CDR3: CASSFDRGQETQYF. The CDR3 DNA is TGTGCCAGCAGCTTTGACAGGGGCCAAGAGACCCAGTACTTC.

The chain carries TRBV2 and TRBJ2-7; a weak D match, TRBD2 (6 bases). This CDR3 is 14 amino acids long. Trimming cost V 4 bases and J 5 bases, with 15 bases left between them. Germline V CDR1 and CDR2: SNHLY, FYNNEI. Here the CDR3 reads CASSVLIAVHEQYF. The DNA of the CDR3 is TGTGCCAGCAGTGTTTTGATAGCGGTTCACGAGCAGTACTTC. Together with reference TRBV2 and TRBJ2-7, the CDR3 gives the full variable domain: EPEVTQTPSHQVTQMGQEVILRCVPISNHLYFYWYRQILGQKVEFLVSFYNNEISEKSEIFDDQFSVERPDGSNFTLKIRSTKLEDSAMYFCASSVLIAVHEQYFGPGTRLTVT.

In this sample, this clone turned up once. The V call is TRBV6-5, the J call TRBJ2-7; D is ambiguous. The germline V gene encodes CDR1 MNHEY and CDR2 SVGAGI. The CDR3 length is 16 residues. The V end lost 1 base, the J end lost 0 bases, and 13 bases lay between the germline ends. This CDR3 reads CASSYWAPLTSYEQYF. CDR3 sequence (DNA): TGTGCCAGCAGTTACTGGGCGCCGCTGACCTCCTACGAGCAGTACTTC.

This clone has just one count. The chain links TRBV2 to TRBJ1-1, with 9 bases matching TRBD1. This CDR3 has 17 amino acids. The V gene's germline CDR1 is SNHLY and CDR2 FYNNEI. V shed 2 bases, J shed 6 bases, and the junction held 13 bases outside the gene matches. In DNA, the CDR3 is TGTGCCAGCAGTGAATGGGGACAGGGTGGGGGTTTCGCTGAAGCTTTCTTT. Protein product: CASSEWGQGGGFAEAFF.

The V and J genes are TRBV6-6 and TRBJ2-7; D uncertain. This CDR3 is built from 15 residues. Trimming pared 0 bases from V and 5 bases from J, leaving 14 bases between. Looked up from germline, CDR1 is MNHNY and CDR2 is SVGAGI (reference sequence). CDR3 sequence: CASSYSAGRMHEQYF. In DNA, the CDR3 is TGTGCCAGCAGTTACTCTGCAGGCCGGATGCACGAGCAGTACTTC.

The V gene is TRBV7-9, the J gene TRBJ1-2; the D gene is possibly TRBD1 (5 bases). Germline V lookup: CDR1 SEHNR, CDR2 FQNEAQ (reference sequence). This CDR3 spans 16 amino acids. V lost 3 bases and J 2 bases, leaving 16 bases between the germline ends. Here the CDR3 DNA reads TGTGCCAGCAGCTTTACCCTCGGGGGAGTCAACTATGGCTACACCTTC. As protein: CASSFTLGGVNYGYTF. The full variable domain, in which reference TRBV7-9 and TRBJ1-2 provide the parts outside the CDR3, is DTGVSQNPRHKITKRGQNVTFRCDPISEHNRLYWYRQTLGQGPEFLTYFQNEAQLEKSRLLSDRFSAERPKGSFSTLEIQRTEQGDSAMYLCASSFTLGGVNYGYTFGSGTRLTVV.

The CDR3 here is CASSGPSEIYGYTF. The CDR3 nucleotides read TGTGCCAGCAGTGGTCCCAGCGAAATTTATGGCTACACCTTC. The V and J genes are TRBV25-1 and TRBJ1-2; D not resolved. Trimming left V 4 bases short and J 5 bases short, with 14 bases between. Germline loops: CDR1 MGHDK, CDR2 SYGVNS. CDR3 length: 14 residues.

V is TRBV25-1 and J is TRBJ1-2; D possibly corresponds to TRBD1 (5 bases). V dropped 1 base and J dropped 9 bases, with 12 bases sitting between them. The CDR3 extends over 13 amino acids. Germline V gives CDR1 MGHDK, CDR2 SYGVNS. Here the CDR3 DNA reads TGTGCCAGCAGTGAATGGAGGGGAGGGAGCTACACCTTC. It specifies CASSEWRGGSYTF.

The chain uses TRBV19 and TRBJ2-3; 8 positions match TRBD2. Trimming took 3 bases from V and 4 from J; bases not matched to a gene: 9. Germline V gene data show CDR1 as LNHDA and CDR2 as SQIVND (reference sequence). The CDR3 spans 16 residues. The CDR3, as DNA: TGTGCCAGTAGTATTTGGTATAGCGGGGAGGCAGATACGCAGTATTTT. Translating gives CASSIWYSGEADTQYF. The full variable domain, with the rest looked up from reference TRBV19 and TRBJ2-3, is DGGITQSPKYLFRKEGQNVTLSCEQNLNHDAMYWYRQDPGQGLRLIYYSQIVNDFQKGDIAEGYSVSREKKESFPLTVTSAQKNPTAFYLCASSIWYSGEADTQYFGPGTRLTVL.

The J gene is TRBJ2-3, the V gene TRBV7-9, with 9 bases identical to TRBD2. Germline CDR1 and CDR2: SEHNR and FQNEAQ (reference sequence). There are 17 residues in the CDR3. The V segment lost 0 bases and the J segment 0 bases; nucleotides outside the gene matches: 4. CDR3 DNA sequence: TGTGCCAGCAGCTTAGCATGGGCGGGGGGGAGCACAGATACGCAGTATTTT. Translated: CASSLAWAGGSTDTQYF.

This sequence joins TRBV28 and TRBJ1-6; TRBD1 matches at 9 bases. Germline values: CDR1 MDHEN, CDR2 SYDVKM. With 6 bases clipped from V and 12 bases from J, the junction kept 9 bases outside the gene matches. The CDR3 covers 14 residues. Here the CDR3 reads CASSSLGQGLPLHF. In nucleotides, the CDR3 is TGTGCCAGCAGCTCCCTAGGACAGGGGCTACCCCTCCACTTT.

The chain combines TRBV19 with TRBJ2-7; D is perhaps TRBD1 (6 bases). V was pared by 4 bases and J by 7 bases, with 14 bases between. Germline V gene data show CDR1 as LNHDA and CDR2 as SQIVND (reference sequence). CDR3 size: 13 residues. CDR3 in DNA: TGTGCCAGTAGTACCGGGACACTTGGGGAGCAGTACTTC. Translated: CASSTGTLGEQYF.

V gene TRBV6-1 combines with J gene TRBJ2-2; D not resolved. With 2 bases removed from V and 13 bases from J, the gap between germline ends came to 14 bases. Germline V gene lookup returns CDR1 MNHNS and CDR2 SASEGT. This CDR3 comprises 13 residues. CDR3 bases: TGTGCCAGCAGTGAACCGGGTCGGTTGGGGCTGTTTTTT. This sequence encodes CASSEPGRLGLFF.

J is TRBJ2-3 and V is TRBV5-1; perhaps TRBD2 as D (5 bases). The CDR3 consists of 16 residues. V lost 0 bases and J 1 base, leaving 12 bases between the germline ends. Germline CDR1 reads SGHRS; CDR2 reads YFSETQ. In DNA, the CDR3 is TGCGCCAGCAGCTTGGAGGCGAGGGTGGGCACAGATACGCAGTATTTT. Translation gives CASSLEARVGTDTQYF.

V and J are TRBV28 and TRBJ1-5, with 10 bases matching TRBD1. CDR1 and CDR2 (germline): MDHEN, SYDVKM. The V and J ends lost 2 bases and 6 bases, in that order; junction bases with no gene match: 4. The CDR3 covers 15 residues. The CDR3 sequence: CASSLGDRGGQPQHF. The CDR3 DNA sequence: TGTGCCAGCAGTTTAGGGGACAGGGGCGGTCAGCCCCAGCATTTT.

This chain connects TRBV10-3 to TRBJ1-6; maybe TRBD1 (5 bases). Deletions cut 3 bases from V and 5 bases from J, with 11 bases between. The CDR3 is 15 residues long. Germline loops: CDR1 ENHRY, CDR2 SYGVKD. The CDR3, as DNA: TGTGCCATCAGTGACAGGGCGGGAGATAATTCACCCCTCCACTTT. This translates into CAISDRAGDNSPLHF.

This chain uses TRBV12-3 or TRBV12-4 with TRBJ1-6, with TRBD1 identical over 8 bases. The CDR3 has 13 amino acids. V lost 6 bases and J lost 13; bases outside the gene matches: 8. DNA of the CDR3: TGTGCCAGCAGCCTACAGGGGGGATTCCCCCTCCACTTT. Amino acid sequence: CASSLQGGFPLHF.

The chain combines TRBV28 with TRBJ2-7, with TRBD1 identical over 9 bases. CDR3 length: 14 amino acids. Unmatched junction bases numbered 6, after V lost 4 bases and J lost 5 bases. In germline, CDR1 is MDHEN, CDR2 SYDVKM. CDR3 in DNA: TGTGCCAGCAGTTCGACAGGGGGGGTTAACGAGCAGTACTTC. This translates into CASSSTGGVNEQYF.

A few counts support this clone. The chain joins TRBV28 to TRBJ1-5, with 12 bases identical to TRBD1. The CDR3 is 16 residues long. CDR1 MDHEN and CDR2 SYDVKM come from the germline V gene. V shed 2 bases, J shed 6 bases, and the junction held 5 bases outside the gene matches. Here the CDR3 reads CASSLRDRGRSQPQHF. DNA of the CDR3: TGTGCCAGCAGTTTAAGGGACAGGGGGCGAAGTCAGCCCCAGCATTTT.

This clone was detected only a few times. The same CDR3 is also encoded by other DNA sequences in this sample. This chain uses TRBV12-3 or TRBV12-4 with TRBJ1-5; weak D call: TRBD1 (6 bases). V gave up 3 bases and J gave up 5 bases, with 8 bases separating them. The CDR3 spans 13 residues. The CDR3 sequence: CASSLAGDQPQHF. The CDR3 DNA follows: TGTGCCAGCAGTTTGGCAGGGGATCAGCCCCAGCATTTT.

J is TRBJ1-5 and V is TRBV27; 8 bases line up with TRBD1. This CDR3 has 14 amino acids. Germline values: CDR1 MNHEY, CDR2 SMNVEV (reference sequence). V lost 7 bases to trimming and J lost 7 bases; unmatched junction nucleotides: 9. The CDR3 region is CASTLRTGNQPQHF. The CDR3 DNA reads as TGTGCCAGCACTCTAAGGACAGGGAACCAGCCCCAGCATTTT.

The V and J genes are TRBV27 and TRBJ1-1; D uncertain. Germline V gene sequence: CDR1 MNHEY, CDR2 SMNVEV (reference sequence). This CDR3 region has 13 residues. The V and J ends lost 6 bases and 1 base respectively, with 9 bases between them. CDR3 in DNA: TGTGCCAGCAGACAGCTGAAGAACACTGAAGCTTTCTTT. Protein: CASRQLKNTEAFF.

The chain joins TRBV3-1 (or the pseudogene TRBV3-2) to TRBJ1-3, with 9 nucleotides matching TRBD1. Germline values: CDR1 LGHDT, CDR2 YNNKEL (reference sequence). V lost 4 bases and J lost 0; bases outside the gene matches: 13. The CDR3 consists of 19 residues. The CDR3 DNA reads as TGTGCCAGCAGCCCTAGACAGGGGGGTCTTCATCGCTCTGGAAACACCATATATTTT. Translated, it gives CASSPRQGGLHRSGNTIYF.

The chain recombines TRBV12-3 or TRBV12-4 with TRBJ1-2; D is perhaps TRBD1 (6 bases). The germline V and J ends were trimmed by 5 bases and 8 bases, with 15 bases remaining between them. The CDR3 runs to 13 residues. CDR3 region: CASSRAGGEGYTF. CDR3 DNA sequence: TGTGCCAGCAGTCGGGCTGGGGGCGAGGGCTACACCTTC.